Listed below are T cell receptor beta chains from one sample, sequenced in a study of cytomegalovirus exposure and HLA in healthy donors. Produced via immunoSEQ multiplex PCR; TCRdb's table is partial and in-frame only. The sample lists under 150,000 clones, about 79% seen once, with less than 3.5% in the top ten. Sequencing was carried out using PBMCs. These receptors originate from a man aged 50 to 59 in good health and CMV-seronegative. Each CDR3 is given with its conserved first and last residue. A D gene is named only where the DNA matches it firmly.

CDR3aa: CASSPGQSLGRDGYTF; j_gene: TRBJ1-2; v_gene: TRBV4-1; d_gene: TRBD1
CDR3aa: CASSQAREETQYF; j_gene: TRBJ2-5; v_gene: TRBV4-3; d_gene: NA
CDR3aa: CASSVAGGGLQETQYF; j_gene: TRBJ2-5; v_gene: TRBV9; d_gene: TRBD2
CDR3aa: CASSVWRTGGEQYF; j_gene: TRBJ2-7; v_gene: TRBV9; d_gene: TRBD1
CDR3aa: CASSYGTVYSNQPQHF; j_gene: TRBJ1-5; v_gene: TRBV5-5; d_gene: TRBD1
CDR3aa: CASRDNRGGGTDTQYF; j_gene: TRBJ2-3; v_gene: TRBV2; d_gene: TRBD2
CDR3aa: CASSFRTGMNTEAFF; j_gene: TRBJ1-1; v_gene: TRBV5-1; d_gene: TRBD1
CDR3aa: CASSYLAGTYNEQFF; j_gene: TRBJ2-1; v_gene: TRBV6-5; d_gene: TRBD2
CDR3aa: CASSVGGHSTGELFF; j_gene: TRBJ2-2; v_gene: TRBV9; d_gene: NA
CDR3aa: CSVGTGGYEQYF; j_gene: TRBJ2-7; v_gene: TRBV29-1; d_gene: TRBD1
CDR3aa: CASSESWQGEAFF; j_gene: TRBJ1-1; v_gene: TRBV6-1; d_gene: NA
CDR3aa: CASSQQIVTGGEGYTF; j_gene: TRBJ1-2; v_gene: TRBV2; d_gene: TRBD1
CDR3aa: CASSSGRGVSTDTQYF; j_gene: TRBJ2-3; v_gene: TRBV5-1; d_gene: TRBD2
CDR3aa: CASSIGGRGNQPQHF; j_gene: TRBJ1-5; v_gene: TRBV19; d_gene: NA
CDR3aa: CASFGGGGPPGTQYF; j_gene: TRBJ2-5; v_gene: TRBV19; d_gene: NA
CDR3aa: CASSVGVAGGRNEQFF; j_gene: TRBJ2-1; v_gene: TRBV9; d_gene: TRBD2
CDR3aa: CASSISTGRYTEAFF; j_gene: TRBJ1-1; v_gene: TRBV19; d_gene: TRBD1
CDR3aa: CASSNPDSKVTYEQYF; j_gene: TRBJ2-7; v_gene: TRBV7-9; d_gene: NA
CDR3aa: CATSRARGGKDEQYF; j_gene: TRBJ2-7; v_gene: TRBV15; d_gene: TRBD2
CDR3aa: CASTLNTEAFF; j_gene: TRBJ1-1; v_gene: TRBV6-1; d_gene: NA
CDR3aa: CASSLALAGPYNEQFF; j_gene: TRBJ2-1; v_gene: TRBV7-9; d_gene: TRBD2
CDR3aa: CASSPDRGRTDTQYF; j_gene: TRBJ2-3; v_gene: TRBV2; d_gene: TRBD1
CDR3aa: CATSAGPYNSPLHF; j_gene: TRBJ1-6; v_gene: TRBV19; d_gene: NA
CDR3aa: CASSQDSTGGPYTGELFF; j_gene: TRBJ2-2; v_gene: TRBV4-1; d_gene: TRBD2
CDR3aa: CASGGESYEQYF; j_gene: TRBJ2-7; v_gene: TRBV5-1; d_gene: NA
CDR3aa: CSVPGQGAAEAFF; j_gene: TRBJ1-1; v_gene: TRBV29-1; d_gene: TRBD1
CDR3aa: CAWSSPQGYGTEAFF; j_gene: TRBJ1-1; v_gene: TRBV30; d_gene: NA
CDR3aa: CASSLVEGTEAFF; j_gene: TRBJ1-1; v_gene: TRBV5-1; d_gene: NA
CDR3aa: CASSGRVSYTIYF; j_gene: TRBJ1-3; v_gene: TRBV2; d_gene: NA
CDR3aa: CAWSPMGGHSNQPQHF; j_gene: TRBJ1-5; v_gene: TRBV30; d_gene: NA